Below, 22 T cell receptor beta chains from the same sample are listed, as sequenced in a study of cytomegalovirus exposure and HLA in healthy donors. 13 Jbeta primers and 60 Vbeta primers were used for the PCR. Clones were sequenced by immunoSEQ multiplex PCR, and TCRdb holds only the in-frame ones, with some missing. The sample holds about 110,000 clones, more than 65% seen once. Sequenced material: PBMCs. The source of these receptors is a man in his thirties or forties in good health and CMV-seropositive.

Here the CDR3 reads CASSPGAGESLTGELFF. The CDR3 nucleotides are TGTGCCAGCAGCCCCGGGGCGGGGGAGAGTCTCACCGGGGAGCTGTTTTTT. The rearrangement links TRBV7-3 to TRBJ2-2; 7 bases map to TRBD2. Germline V gene lookup returns CDR1 SGHTA and CDR2 FQGTGA. The CDR3 consists of 17 residues. Unmatched junction bases numbered 13, after V lost 5 bases and J lost 4 bases.

J is TRBJ1-1 and V is TRBV2; tentative D call: TRBD1 (5 bases). The length of the CDR3 is 12 residues. The germline gives CDR1 SNHLY, CDR2 FYNNEI. Trimming stripped 6 bases from V and 10 bases from J, with 15 bases between. The CDR3 nucleotides are TGTGCCAGCAGCGCAGGGTTTTACGGAGCTTTCTTT. This sequence encodes CASSAGFYGAFF.

The chain has TRBV6-1 and TRBJ2-7; TRBD1 agrees at 10 bases. CDR1 is MNHNS and CDR2 is SASEGT in the germline V gene. J was trimmed by 4 bases and V by 11 bases; bases with no gene match: 2. The CDR3 spans 11 residues. CDR3 protein: CAGGQGYEQYF. DNA for the CDR3: TGTGCCGGGGGACAGGGGTACGAGCAGTACTTC.

The chain couples TRBV19 to TRBJ2-3; 10 bases align to TRBD1. CDR1 and CDR2 from the germline V gene are LNHDA and SQIVND (reference sequence). V lost 3 bases to trimming and J lost 5 bases; unmatched junction nucleotides: 5. CDR3 length: 15 amino acids. The CDR3: CASSIPDRGLDTQYF. CDR3 DNA sequence: TGTGCCAGTAGTATCCCGGACAGGGGGTTAGATACGCAGTATTTT. The complete variable domain, with remaining parts taken from reference TRBV19 and TRBJ2-3, reads DGGITQSPKYLFRKEGQNVTLSCEQNLNHDAMYWYRQDPGQGLRLIYYSQIVNDFQKGDIAEGYSVSREKKESFPLTVTSAQKNPTAFYLCASSIPDRGLDTQYFGPGTRLTVL.

The V call is TRBV7-9, the J call TRBJ2-1; TRBD1 is a possible D gene (6 bases). V lost 5 bases, J lost 5 bases, and 25 bases lay in between. Germline CDR1 SEHNR, CDR2 FQNEAQ (reference sequence). There are 18 residues in the CDR3. This CDR3 is CASSPLTGWTPGNNEQFF. As DNA, the CDR3 is TGTGCCAGCAGCCCATTAACAGGGTGGACTCCGGGAAACAATGAGCAGTTCTTC.

This chain uses TRBV11-2 with TRBJ2-5; TRBD2 might be the D (5 bases). The V end was cut by 3 bases, the J end by 4 bases, with 15 bases between. This CDR3 is built from 15 residues. Germline V CDR1 and CDR2: SGHAT, FQNNGV. The CDR3: CASSFSRATRETQYF. In DNA form, the CDR3 reads TGTGCCAGCAGCTTCTCGCGGGCAACGCGAGAGACCCAGTACTTC.

The V call is TRBV7-2, the J call TRBJ2-1, with TRBD2 as a possible D gene (6 bases). Germline loops: CDR1 SGHTA, CDR2 FQGNSA. V shed 5 bases and J shed 8 bases, with 13 bases lying between them. This CDR3 has 13 amino acids. The CDR3 loop reads CASSGGIRDEQFF. The CDR3 DNA follows: TGTGCCAGCAGCGGAGGGATAAGGGATGAGCAGTTCTTC.

The table lists this clone with a few counts. The CDR3 spells CASRPGQTYEQYF. In DNA form, the CDR3 reads TGTGCCAGCAGACCGGGACAGACCTACGAGCAGTACTTC. V is TRBV5-6 and J is TRBJ2-5, with 7 bases matching TRBD1. The DNA end is a closer match to TRBJ2-7, so the J assignment may be wrong. Germline lookup yields CDR1 SGHDT and CDR2 YYEEEE. CDR3 length: 13 amino acids.

The rearrangement uses TRBV28 and TRBJ1-4; TRBD1 might be the D (6 bases). The J call may be mistaken, given a closer DNA end match to TRBJ2-2. The CDR3 loop spans 14 amino acids. The germline V gene has CDR1 MDHEN and CDR2 SYDVKM. CDR3 protein: CASSPGYREWELFF. CDR3 bases: TGTGCCAGCAGTCCCGGGTACAGGGAATGGGAGCTGTTTTTT.

The V gene is TRBV28, the J gene TRBJ2-5; 9 bases are a match to TRBD1. The end of the DNA aligns better with TRBJ2-7, so the J call may be wrong. The CDR3 has 14 amino acids. Per germline, CDR1 MDHEN and CDR2 SYDVKM. The CDR3 protein is CASSSRQGEYEQYF. The CDR3 DNA reads as TGTGCCAGCAGTTCTCGACAGGGGGAATACGAGCAGTACTTC.

This clone was observed a few times. The rearrangement links TRBV30 to TRBJ1-2, with a weak D call TRBD1 (5 bases). Deletions cut 0 bases from V and 2 bases from J, with 10 bases between. This CDR3 contains 14 residues. Germline V gene lookup returns CDR1 GTSNPN and CDR2 SVGIG (reference sequence). The CDR3 reads CAWSVQAGNYGYTF. DNA of the CDR3: TGTGCCTGGAGTGTACAGGCAGGGAACTATGGCTACACCTTC.

This clone was counted a few times. The chain joins TRBV7-9 to TRBJ1-6; D is uncertain. Trimming took off 5 bases at V and 7 bases at J, with 15 bases between the two ends. This CDR3 region has 15 residues. Per the germline V gene, CDR1 is SEHNR and CDR2 is FQNEAQ (reference sequence). CDR3 coding DNA: TGTGCCAGCAGCGCCGGTCAGCAGGCGAATTCACCCCTCCACTTT. It is translated as CASSAGQQANSPLHF.

V and J are TRBV19 and TRBJ1-5; D possibly corresponds to TRBD1 (6 bases). The CDR3 runs to 13 residues. V lost 10 bases and J lost 4, with 14 bases in between. Germline-derived CDR1 and CDR2 are LNHDA and SQIVND (reference sequence). CDR3 in DNA: TGTGCCACGAAACAGGGTTGGAATCAGCCCCAGCATTTT. It encodes CATKQGWNQPQHF.

CDR3 residues: CASSFSWQGTFRYEQYF. The CDR3 nucleotides read TGTGCCAGCAGTTTTAGTTGGCAGGGAACCTTCCGGTACGAGCAGTACTTC. V usage is TRBV27 and J usage is TRBJ2-7; a possible D gene is TRBD1 (5 bases). CDR3 length: 17 amino acids. V lost 3 bases and J 4 bases, leaving 22 bases between the germline ends. Germline CDR1 and CDR2: MNHEY and SMNVEV (reference sequence).

This clone has more than one count but fewer than ten. The chain carries TRBV5-5 and TRBJ2-7; 9 nucleotides agree with TRBD1. CDR3 length equals 15 residues. Per the germline V gene, CDR1 is SGHKS and CDR2 is YYEKEE (reference sequence). V shed 0 bases and J 4 bases; nucleotides not matched to a gene: 5. CDR3 nucleotides: TGTGCCAGCAGCTTGGCCCCGACAGGGGGTTACGAGCAGTACTTC. Its translation is CASSLAPTGGYEQYF.

The chain combines TRBV10-3 with TRBJ1-1, with D unclear. Germline CDR1 ENHRY, CDR2 SYGVKD. Trimming stripped 6 bases from V and 6 bases from J, with 11 bases between. The CDR3 is made up of 12 amino acids. The CDR3: CAIRAAAAEAFF. The CDR3 DNA reads TGTGCCATCAGGGCGGCAGCAGCTGAAGCTTTCTTT.

A word on this clone: The sample has other DNA sequences that encode this CDR3 too. The rearrangement joins TRBV9 to TRBJ2-1, with 10 bases fitting TRBD1. The V gene's germline CDR1 is SGDLS and CDR2 YYNGEE. V was clipped by 2 bases and J by 6 bases; unmatched bases: 8. The CDR3 covers 16 residues. The CDR3 loop reads CASSVTGGFSGNEQFF. The CDR3 DNA follows: TGTGCCAGCAGCGTGACAGGGGGCTTCTCGGGCAATGAGCAGTTCTTC.

This clone was counted between two and nine times. The chain links TRBV19 to TRBJ1-2; 7 nucleotides agree with TRBD1. Per the germline V gene, CDR1 is LNHDA and CDR2 is SQIVND (reference sequence). This CDR3 region has 17 residues. Trimming removed 7 bases from V and 4 bases from J; junction bases left unmatched: 18. The CDR3 region has the DNA TGTGCCAGTACCCCGGGACAGCAAATTCTAAAGATCTATGGCTACACCTTC. As protein: CASTPGQQILKIYGYTF.

The V and J genes are TRBV5-1 and TRBJ2-4; 14 positions agree with TRBD2. With 4 bases clipped from V and 1 base from J, the junction kept 13 bases outside the gene matches. Germline lookup yields CDR1 SGHRS and CDR2 YFSETQ. This CDR3 comprises 20 residues. CDR3 sequence (DNA): TGCGCCAGCAGCAGGCCCGGGACTAGCGGGGGCAACCCGGCCAAAAACATTCAGTACTTC. This translates into CASSRPGTSGGNPAKNIQYF.

The chain employs TRBV19 and TRBJ2-1; no clear D. The CDR3 runs 16 residues. Trimming pared 1 base from V and 4 bases from J, leaving 14 bases between. The germline CDR1 and CDR2 sequences are LNHDA and SQIVND (reference sequence). CDR3 in amino acids: CASSIGYHSKYNEQFF. DNA for the CDR3: TGTGCCAGTAGTATAGGGTATCACAGCAAGTACAATGAGCAGTTCTTC.

The chain couples TRBV13 to TRBJ2-7, with TRBD2 matching 8 bases. The CDR3 contains 14 residues. The germline CDR1 and CDR2 sequences are PRHDT and FYEKMQ (reference sequence). J gave up 2 bases and V 0 bases, and 0 bases lay outside the gene matches. This CDR3 reads CASSLGLAAYEQYF. Written as DNA, the CDR3 is TGTGCCAGCAGCTTAGGACTAGCGGCCTACGAGCAGTACTTC.

The genes are TRBV10-3 and TRBJ2-5, with TRBD1 matching over 10 bases. The J call is uncertain, as TRBJ2-7 better fits the DNA end. Germline assignment: CDR1 ENHRY and CDR2 SYGVKD. The CDR3 totals 17 residues. The CDR3 here is CAISELLTGTGAYEQYF. CDR3 coding DNA: TGTGCCATCAGTGAGTTGTTAACCGGGACAGGGGCCTACGAGCAGTACTTC.